Listed below are T cell receptor beta chains from one sample, sequenced in a study of T cells in Graves' hyperthyroidism and ophthalmopathy. MiXCR, run by TCRdb on the multiplex PCR reads, gives a single entry per CDR3 protein. Counted here are more than 95,000 distinct CDR3 sequences, 47% occurring once; the ten biggest clones make up roughly 24%. Material: blood. These receptors all stem from a man aged 35-49 years with Graves' hyperthyroidism. The CDR3 runs from the conserved cysteine through the conserved F or W. A D gene is named only where the DNA matches it firmly. For some rows the clone size is stated as once, few or many, or as a class when expanded; others skip it.

clone_size j_call v_call d_call cdr3_aa
few TRBJ1-3 TRBV7-2 TRBD1 CASSPQVGTGGGNTIYF
many TRBJ1-2 TRBV7-9 TRBD1 CASSLSTGTGDYGYTF
many TRBJ2-3 TRBV20-1 NA CSAYGPDTQYF
many TRBJ2-5 TRBV12-5 NA CASGLWSAGTQETQYF
many TRBJ1-1 TRBV6-5 NA CASSTDRRRTEAFF
NA TRBJ2-7 TRBV2 TRBD2 CASSVTSGSHEQYF
NA TRBJ2-5 TRBV15 NA CATSSFGTEETQYF
few TRBJ1-5 TRBV13 NA CASSPADNQPQHF
many TRBJ1-2 TRBV2 NA CASMLIGGYTF
many TRBJ2-1 TRBV7-3 NA CASSRGLYNEQFF
many TRBJ2-5 TRBV20-1 NA CSARAAGSLAFLRETQYF
many TRBJ2-3 TRBV24-1 TRBD1 CATGTTGTGGVDTQYF
many TRBJ2-2 TRBV2 NA CASSDFKDTGELFF
NA TRBJ2-2 TRBV20-1 NA CSAIPGEVGELFF
once TRBJ1-4 TRBV20-1 NA CSARGAIEKLFF
NA TRBJ2-7 TRBV15 TRBD2 CATRLAGDEQYF
many TRBJ2-7 TRBV7-2 NA CASSLIQAQEQYF
NA TRBJ1-1 TRBV7-9 NA CASSLVGTNTEAFF
NA TRBJ2-2 TRBV7-2 NA CASSQDYLAGELFF
few TRBJ1-2 TRBV20-1 TRBD1 CSAPGTGGKGKGYTF
many TRBJ1-2 TRBV6-5 TRBD1 CANGQGGNGYTF
NA TRBJ2-3 TRBV18 NA CASSEWTDTDTQYF
many TRBJ1-1 TRBV5-1 NA CASSLGNGIGTEAFF
many TRBJ2-3 TRBV6-1 TRBD2 CASTLPGAGGTDTQYF
once TRBJ1-1 TRBV2 NA CASRRPTEAFF
many TRBJ1-2 TRBV11-2 NA CASSLIQGGGHGYTF
NA TRBJ1-1 TRBV20-1 NA CSATGLAGTEAFF
NA TRBJ2-6 TRBV15 NA CATSREEGGYGANVLTF
NA TRBJ1-1 TRBV20-1 NA CSAPRGTEAFF
once TRBJ2-7 TRBV20-1 NA CSARGDIYEQYF
NA TRBJ1-1 TRBV25-1 TRBD1 CASSLRTGGELRTEAFF
many TRBJ2-3 TRBV7-9 NA CASSEVADSPYTDTQYF
many TRBJ1-5 TRBV10-2 NA CASSERGGGQPQHF
many TRBJ2-1 TRBV7-9 TRBD1 CASSSRGQGSNEQFF
NA TRBJ1-5 TRBV30 NA CAWTFCLFGNQPQHF
many TRBJ1-4 TRBV2 TRBD1 CASSRQGRVEKLFF
few TRBJ2-1 TRBV7-3 NA CASVPSRSYNEQFF
NA TRBJ2-1 TRBV11-2 NA CASSLDSGTGNERFF
NA TRBJ1-5 TRBV6-1 NA CASGAGQPQHF
NA TRBJ1-1 TRBV29-1 NA CSVDGGNTEAFF
NA TRBJ1-2 TRBV24-1 NA CATSDNAWGGYGYTF
NA TRBJ1-1 TRBV5-5 NA CASSPERGSAEAFF
NA TRBJ2-1 TRBV7-2 TRBD2 CASSLPTSGSFDEQFF
few TRBJ1-4 TRBV20-1 NA CSARGGRGDEKLFF
many TRBJ1-2 TRBV5-6 TRBD1 CASSLLTGNNYGYTF
NA TRBJ2-7 TRBV20-1 TRBD2 CSASGTSGRNSYEQYF
NA TRBJ1-2 TRBV19 TRBD1 CAWRRGPGYGYTF
NA TRBJ1-2 TRBV25-1 TRBD1 CASFGTASYGYTF
NA TRBJ2-5 TRBV19 NA CASSIGGRQGTQYF
many TRBJ1-1 TRBV20-1 NA CSARVLNTEAFF
NA TRBJ2-1 TRBV7-2 NA CASSLAGLSSYNEQFF
many TRBJ2-5 TRBV5-1 TRBD2 CASSLVASGWETQYF
many TRBJ2-3 TRBV7-2 TRBD2 CASSPGVAGKTDTQYF
many TRBJ2-1 TRBV2 TRBD2 CASSGTSGRGSTEQFF
many TRBJ2-3 TRBV13 TRBD2 CASSSWTSGGSTDTQYF
many TRBJ1-6 TRBV28 NA CASSLLGNSPLHF
NA TRBJ2-7 TRBV10-3 NA CAIRGRNEQYF
many TRBJ1-2 TRBV2 NA CASSEPQGYGYTF
NA TRBJ2-7 TRBV5-1 NA CASSSSDGIYEQYF